The 9 T cell receptor beta chains in this list originate from one sample, sequenced in a study of T-cell reconstitution after alpha-beta-depleted transplantation in children. The TCRbeta library was prepared with unique molecular identifiers. From the PCR reads, TCRdb called clonotypes with MiXCR, one entry per CDR3 protein. The sample includes roughly 400,000 distinct CDR3 sequences, around two fifths of them seen just once. This material consisted of PBMCs, taken before TCRalphabeta/CD19-depleted stem cell transplant. These receptors were collected from a girl aged 2 to 10 with aplastic anemia, due to receive a stem cell transplant.

The chain has TRBV5-1 and TRBJ2-5, with 10 bases that match TRBD2. The J segment lost 5 bases and the V segment lost 4 bases, leaving 11 bases of the junction unmatched. This CDR3 spans 16 amino acids. Germline values: CDR1 SGHRS, CDR2 YFSETQ. Here the CDR3 DNA reads TGCGCCAGCAGCCTCGAACTAGCGGGACACAAGGAGACCCAGTACTTC. This codes for CASSLELAGHKETQYF.

The rearrangement joins TRBV24-1 to TRBJ2-7, with 8 bases aligning to TRBD2. Germline CDR1 is KGHDR and CDR2 is SFDVKD. The CDR3 sequence is 15 residues long. After removal of 4 bases from V and 5 bases from J, the junction contained 9 bases not matched to a gene. The CDR3 DNA follows: TGTGCCACCAGTGACAGCCAGCGGGAGCTTAACGAGCAGTACTTC. It translates to CATSDSQRELNEQYF.

The chain uses TRBV29-1 and TRBJ2-2; either TRBD1 or TRBD2 may supply D (5 bases each). In germline, CDR1 is SQVTM, CDR2 ANQGSEA. The V gene lost 7 bases and the J gene lost 2 bases, with 14 bases spanning the gap. The CDR3 spans 14 residues. The CDR3 DNA reads TGCAGCGCCCACCGGGACGGAAACACCGGGGAGCTGTTTTTT. Its protein is CSAHRDGNTGELFF.

This clonotype was picked up a small number of times. V gene TRBV28 combines with J gene TRBJ2-3; 14 bases are shared with TRBD2. CDR3 size: 19 residues. V gave up 3 bases and J gave up 0 bases; unmatched junction bases: 8. In germline, CDR1 is MDHEN, CDR2 SYDVKM. The CDR3: CASSFKGLAGVTSTDTQYF. CDR3 nucleotide sequence: TGTGCCAGCAGTTTTAAGGGACTAGCGGGAGTGACTAGCACAGATACGCAGTATTTT.

The V gene is TRBV5-6, the J gene TRBJ1-6; 7 bases are shared with TRBD1. Germline-derived CDR1 and CDR2 are SGHDT and YYEEEE. The CDR3 loop spans 15 amino acids. The junction had 11 bases not matched to a gene; V was cut back by 2 bases and J by 12 bases. The CDR3 loop reads CASSFDRDRGQPLHF. DNA for the CDR3: TGTGCCAGCAGCTTCGACCGGGACAGAGGACAACCCCTCCACTTT. The full variable domain, completed using reference TRBV5-6 and TRBJ1-6, is DAGVTQSPTHLIKTRGQQVTLRCSPKSGHDTVSWYQQALGQGPQFIFQYYEEEERQRGNFPDRFSGHQFPNYSSELNVNALLLGDSALYLCASSFDRDRGQPLHFGNGTRLTVT.

The chain joins TRBV3-1 to TRBJ1-6; TRBD1 matches at 7 bases. Germline assignment: CDR1 LGHDT and CDR2 YNNKEL (reference sequence). This CDR3 has 15 residues. Losses at the gene ends were 4 bases for V and 9 bases for J; bases not matched to a gene: 9. DNA for the CDR3: TGTGCCAGCAGCCCTCGACAGGGAGGGGGTTCACCCCTCCACTTT. The encoded protein is CASSPRQGGGSPLHF. Filled out from reference TRBV3-1 and TRBJ1-6, the complete variable domain reads DTAVSQTPKYLVTQMGNDKSIKCEQNLGHDTMYWYKQDSKKFLKIMFSYNNKELIINETVPNRFSPKSPDKAHLNLHINSLELGDSAVYFCASSPRQGGGSPLHFGNGTRLTVT.

This clonotype has a handful of counts. The rearrangement joins TRBV7-9 to TRBJ1-1, with D unclear. Between the trimmed V and J ends, which lost 3 bases and 1 base, there was a span of 12 bases. The CDR3 consists of 15 residues. Germline V gene lookup returns CDR1 SEHNR and CDR2 FQNEAQ (reference sequence). In DNA, the CDR3 is TGTGCCAGCAGCTTCCCACGCGATTCGAACACTGAAGCTTTCTTT. This gives the protein CASSFPRDSNTEAFF.

This chain joins TRBV11-2 and TRBJ2-5; a possible D gene is TRBD1 (7 bases). Germline lookup yields CDR1 SGHAT and CDR2 FQNNGV. The CDR3 covers 16 residues. V lost 1 base to trimming and J lost 1 base, with 13 bases between them. CDR3 bases: TGTGCCAGCAGCTTAGGGGGGGCAGGGGGCCAAGAGACCCAGTACTTC. Translated: CASSLGGAGGQETQYF. The whole variable domain, remainder taken from reference TRBV11-2 and TRBJ2-5, is EAGVAQSPRYKIIEKRQSVAFWCNPISGHATLYWYQQILGQGPKLLIQFQNNGVVDDSQLPKDRFSAERLKGVDSTLKIQPAKLEDSAVYLCASSLGGAGGQETQYFGPGTRLLVL.

The chain is built from TRBV7-6 and TRBJ2-3, with D unclear. The germline V gene has CDR1 SGHVS and CDR2 FNYEAQ. Trimming removed 5 bases at V and 2 bases at J, with 20 bases between. The CDR3 contains 17 residues. The CDR3 DNA sequence: TGTGCCAGCAGCCCCCGCAACTCCTACAGACTCACAGATACGCAGTATTTT. Translated, it gives CASSPRNSYRLTDTQYF.